The sequence of this T cell receptor (beta chain) was determined in a study of PD-L1 blockade in urothelial cancer. Study overall: The year 2014 saw patients start atezolizumab, 1,200 mg intravenously every 3 weeks. The number of prior chemotherapy regimens per patient was 0 to 3.

Sequenced by immunoSEQ multiplex PCR; TCRdb stores in-frame clones only, minus some. The sample lists approximately 93,000 clones, 70% to 90% occurring once. The sample's time point: peripheral blood 6 weeks after treatment start. Source: PBMCs, taken around atezolizumab (anti-PD-L1) treatment. The clonotype comes from a man between 65 and 85 years old with urothelial cancer.

DNA for the CDR3: TGCGCCAGCAGCTTGTACGACAGGGGGCGGCTGGAGCAGTACTTC. This encodes CASSLYDRGRLEQYF. The chain is built from TRBV5-1 and TRBJ2-7; TRBD1 aligns across 10 bases. CDR1 and CDR2 (germline): SGHRS, YFSETQ. J gave up 7 bases and V 1 base, and 8 bases lay outside the gene matches. CDR3 size: 15 residues.